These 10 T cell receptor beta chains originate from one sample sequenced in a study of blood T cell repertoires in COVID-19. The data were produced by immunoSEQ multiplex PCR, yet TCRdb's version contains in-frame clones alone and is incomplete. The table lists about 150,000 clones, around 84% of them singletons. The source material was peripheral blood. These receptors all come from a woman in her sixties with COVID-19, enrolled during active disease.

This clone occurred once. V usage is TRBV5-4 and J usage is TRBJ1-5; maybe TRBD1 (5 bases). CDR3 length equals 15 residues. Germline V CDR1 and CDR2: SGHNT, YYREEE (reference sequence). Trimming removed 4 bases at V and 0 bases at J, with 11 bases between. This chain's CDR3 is CASSVGRGSNQPQHF. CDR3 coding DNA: TGTGCCAGCAGCGTTGGAAGGGGTAGCAATCAGCCCCAGCATTTT.

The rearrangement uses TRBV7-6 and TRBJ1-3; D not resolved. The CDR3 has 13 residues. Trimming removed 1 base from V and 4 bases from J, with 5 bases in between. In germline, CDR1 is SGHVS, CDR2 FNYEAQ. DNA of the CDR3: TGTGCCAGCAGCTTAGTTTCGGGAAACACCATATATTTT. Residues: CASSLVSGNTIYF.

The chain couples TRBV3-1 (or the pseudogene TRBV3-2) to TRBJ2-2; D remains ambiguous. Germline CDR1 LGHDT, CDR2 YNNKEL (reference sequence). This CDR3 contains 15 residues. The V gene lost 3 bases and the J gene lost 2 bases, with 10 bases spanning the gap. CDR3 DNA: TGTGCCAGCAGCCAGGGCCCGCTTAACACCGGGGAGCTGTTTTTT. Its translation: CASSQGPLNTGELFF.

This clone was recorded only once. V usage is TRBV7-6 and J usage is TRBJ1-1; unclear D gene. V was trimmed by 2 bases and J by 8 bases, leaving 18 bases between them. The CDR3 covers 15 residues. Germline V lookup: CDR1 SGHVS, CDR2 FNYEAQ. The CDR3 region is CASSLTRAAPPEAFF. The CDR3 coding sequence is TGTGCCAGCAGCTTAACGAGGGCTGCACCTCCCGAAGCTTTCTTT.

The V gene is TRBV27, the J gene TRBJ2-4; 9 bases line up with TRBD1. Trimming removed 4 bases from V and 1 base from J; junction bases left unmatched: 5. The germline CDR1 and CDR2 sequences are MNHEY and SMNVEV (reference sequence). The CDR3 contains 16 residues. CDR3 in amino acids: CASSWSGTGAKNIQYF. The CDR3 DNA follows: TGTGCCAGCAGTTGGTCCGGGACAGGGGCCAAAAACATTCAGTACTTC.

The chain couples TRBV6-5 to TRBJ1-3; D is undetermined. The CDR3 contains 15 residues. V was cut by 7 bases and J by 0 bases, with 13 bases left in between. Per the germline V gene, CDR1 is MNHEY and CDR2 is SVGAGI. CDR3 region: CASISGTSSGNTIYF. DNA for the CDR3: TGTGCCAGCATCAGCGGCACTTCCTCTGGAAACACCATATATTTT.

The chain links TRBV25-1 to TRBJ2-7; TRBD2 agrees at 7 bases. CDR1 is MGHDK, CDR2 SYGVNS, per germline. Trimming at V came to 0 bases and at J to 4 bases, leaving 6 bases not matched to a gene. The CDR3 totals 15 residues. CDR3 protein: CASSEYIRGGYEQYF. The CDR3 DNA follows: TGTGCCAGCAGTGAATATATTCGCGGGGGTTACGAGCAGTACTTC.

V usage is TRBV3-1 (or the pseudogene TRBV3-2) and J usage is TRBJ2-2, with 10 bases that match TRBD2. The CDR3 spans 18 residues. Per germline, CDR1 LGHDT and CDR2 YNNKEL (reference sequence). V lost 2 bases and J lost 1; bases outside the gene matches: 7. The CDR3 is CASSQSFLAGENTGELFF. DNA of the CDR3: TGTGCCAGCAGCCAAAGTTTTCTAGCGGGGGAGAACACCGGGGAGCTGTTTTTT.

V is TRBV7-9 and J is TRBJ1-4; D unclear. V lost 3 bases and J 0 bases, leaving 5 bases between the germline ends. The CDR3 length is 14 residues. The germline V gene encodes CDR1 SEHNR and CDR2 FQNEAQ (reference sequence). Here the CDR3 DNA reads TGTGCCAGCAGCTTTACTGCAACTAATGAAAAACTGTTTTTT. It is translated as CASSFTATNEKLFF.

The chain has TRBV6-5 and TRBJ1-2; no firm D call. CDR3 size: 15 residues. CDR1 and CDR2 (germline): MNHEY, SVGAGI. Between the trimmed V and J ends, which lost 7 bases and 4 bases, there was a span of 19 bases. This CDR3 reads CASIPRYFESYGYTF. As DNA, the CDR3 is TGTGCCAGCATTCCTCGATATTTCGAGTCCTATGGCTACACCTTC.